These 16 T cell receptor beta chains came from one sample sequenced in a study of CD4 T cells in relation to SARS-CoV-2 and coronaviruses. CD4+ T cells from unexposed donors were obtained before the COVID-19 pandemic (2011-2018). After roughly ten days of culture, CD4+ T cells were isolated. Their target antigens are unknown. Assay: immunoSEQ multiplex PCR; the TCRdb copy retains only in-frame clones and omits some. Here the sample spans fewer than 20,000 clones, 70% to 80% being singletons. Sequencing input: CD4+ T cells from PBMCs, cultured in vitro. Every receptor here comes from a human donor in good health.

The J gene is TRBJ2-7, the V gene TRBV30, with 7 bases fitting TRBD2. The length of the CDR3 is 15 residues. CDR1 and CDR2 (germline): GTSNPN, SVGIG (reference sequence). V lost 0 bases to trimming and J lost 2 bases; unmatched junction nucleotides: 7. The CDR3 loop reads CAWSVGTSVPYEQYF. CDR3 DNA sequence: TGTGCCTGGAGTGTAGGTACTAGCGTTCCCTACGAGCAGTACTTC.

This clone was observed a few times. The V call is TRBV19, the J call TRBJ2-1; D is undetermined. Trimming left V 5 bases short and J 0 bases short, with 11 bases between. The CDR3 totals 15 residues. Germline values: CDR1 LNHDA, CDR2 SQIVND (reference sequence). The CDR3 DNA is TGTGCCAGTAGTCCTACGACCCGCTCCTACAATGAGCAGTTCTTC. Translating gives CASSPTTRSYNEQFF.

V usage is TRBV11-2 and J usage is TRBJ2-7, with 9 bases lining up with TRBD1. Looked up from germline, CDR1 is SGHAT and CDR2 is FQNNGV. CDR3 length equals 16 residues. V lost 1 base and J lost 1; bases outside the gene matches: 5. In DNA, the CDR3 is TGTGCCAGCAGCTTAGGTCCCGGACAGGGGTCCTACGAGCAGTACTTC. This translates into CASSLGPGQGSYEQYF.

This sequence joins TRBV19 and TRBJ2-7, with unresolved D. The CDR3 covers 15 residues. The germline V gene has CDR1 LNHDA and CDR2 SQIVND (reference sequence). The germline V and J ends were trimmed by 9 bases and 2 bases, with 20 bases remaining between them. The CDR3 DNA reads as TGTGCCAGAGCACAGACTGCTTCCCCTGCCTACGAGCAGTACTTC. Translating gives CARAQTASPAYEQYF.

J is TRBJ2-7 and V is TRBV11-2; TRBD2 agrees at 9 bases. The CDR3 spans 17 residues. V lost 2 bases and J lost 3; bases outside the gene matches: 11. Germline CDR1 reads SGHAT; CDR2 reads FQNNGV. The chain's CDR3 is CASSLRFAASGNYEQYF. CDR3 sequence (DNA): TGTGCCAGCAGCTTAAGGTTCGCGGCTAGCGGGAACTACGAGCAGTACTTC.

Turning to this clone: The conserved phenylalanine or tryptophan is not found at the CDR3 terminus, so this likely reflects a read error. The DNA is left out, because the CDR3 cannot be placed on it with certainty; the CDR3 is given as TCRdb lists it. The chain employs TRBV10-3 and TRBJ2-2; TRBD1 reflects the table's D call only, with no check against the DNA. The CDR3 sequence runs 8 residues, both termini included. Germline lookup yields CDR1 ENHRY and CDR2 SYGVKD. The CDR3 loop is CAISDSGL.

This clone was observed a handful of times. The J gene is TRBJ2-1, the V gene TRBV6-5, with D hard to call. There are 12 residues in the CDR3. V lost 6 bases and J 3 bases, leaving 6 bases between the germline ends. The germline V gene encodes CDR1 MNHEY and CDR2 SVGAGI. This CDR3 is CASSLLYNEQFF. Written as DNA, the CDR3 is TGTGCCAGCAGCCTACTCTACAATGAGCAGTTCTTC.

This clone was seen a single time. J is TRBJ1-1 and V is TRBV7-3; no firm D call. Germline CDR1 and CDR2: SGHTA and FQGTGA. The CDR3 runs to 13 residues. V lost 2 bases, J lost 7 bases, and 11 bases lay in between. As DNA, the CDR3 is TGTGCCAGCAGCTTAGGGAGGGAAGGTGAAGCTTTCTTT. Translation: CASSLGREGEAFF.

The chain uses TRBV5-6 and TRBJ2-7, with TRBD2 identical over 9 bases. There are 15 residues in the CDR3. The germline V gene has CDR1 SGHDT and CDR2 YYEEEE. V dropped 2 bases and J dropped 2; count of bases not matched to a gene: 5. Here the CDR3 reads CASSLSGGNPYEQYF. The CDR3 region has the DNA TGTGCCAGCAGCTTAAGCGGGGGGAACCCCTACGAGCAGTACTTC.

The V gene is TRBV25-1, the J gene TRBJ2-7; TRBD1 matches 9 bases. This CDR3 has 15 amino acids. Unmatched junction bases numbered 6, after V lost 6 bases and J lost 0 bases. The V gene's germline CDR1 is MGHDK and CDR2 SYGVNS. The chain's CDR3 is CASRQTGGLSYEQYF. The CDR3 DNA sequence: TGTGCCAGCAGACAAACAGGGGGCCTCTCCTACGAGCAGTACTTC.

This clone came up a few times. The J gene is TRBJ1-5, the V gene TRBV7-3; no definite D call. The germline V and J ends were trimmed by 6 bases and 5 bases, with 14 bases remaining between them. Germline V gene sequence: CDR1 SGHTA, CDR2 FQGTGA. This CDR3 is 14 amino acids long. DNA for the CDR3: TGTGCCAGCAGGCCCCTCCCGGACCATCAGCCCCAGCATTTT. This encodes CASRPLPDHQPQHF.

J is TRBJ2-5 and V is TRBV6-2 or TRBV6-3; weak D call: TRBD2 (7 bases). CDR1 is MNHEY and CDR2 is SVGEGT in the germline V gene. Trimming left V 4 bases short and J 2 bases short, with 17 bases between. This CDR3 has 16 amino acids. The CDR3 sequence is CASSFSPGEGQETQYF. CDR3 nucleotides: TGTGCCAGCAGTTTTTCGCCAGGGGAGGGACAAGAGACCCAGTACTTC.

V is TRBV24-1 and J is TRBJ2-2; no clear D. This CDR3 has 16 amino acids. Germline CDR1 KGHDR, CDR2 SFDVKD. The germline V and J ends were trimmed by 5 bases and 7 bases, with 19 bases remaining between them. CDR3 bases: TGTGCCACCAGTGTCGGCAGCGTAGGGAACCGCGGGGAGCTGTTTTTT. Translation gives CATSVGSVGNRGELFF.

In DNA, the CDR3 is TGTGCCAGCTCACAGGGGTCCGACACTGAAGCTTTCTTT. Encoded protein: CASSQGSDTEAFF. The chain employs TRBV18 and TRBJ1-1; D perhaps matches TRBD1 (5 bases). The CDR3 has 13 residues. The germline V gene has CDR1 KGHSH and CDR2 LQKENI. The V gene lost 4 bases and the J gene lost 3 bases, with 9 bases spanning the gap.

V and J are TRBV12-3 or TRBV12-4 and TRBJ2-3; 7 nucleotides agree with TRBD2. CDR3 length: 12 residues. V was clipped by 10 bases and J by 5 bases; unmatched bases: 6. The CDR3: CATNPGGDTQYF. For the CDR3, the DNA is TGTGCCACCAACCCGGGGGGAGATACGCAGTATTTT.

The chain carries TRBV6-2 or TRBV6-3 and TRBJ1-5; D unclear. V was pared by 5 bases and J by 7 bases, with 15 bases between. This CDR3 comprises 14 residues. The V gene's germline CDR1 is MNHEY and CDR2 SVGEGT. CDR3: CASSRGRFFQPQHF. The CDR3 bases are TGTGCCAGCAGTCGCGGCAGGTTTTTCCAGCCCCAGCATTTT.